This section outlines one T cell receptor (beta chain) sequence together with its context. These data come from a study of blood T cell repertoires in COVID-19. In the study's own analysis: Estimated nucleated cell counts came from reference gene primer amplification. The protocol was immunoSEQ multiplex PCR, while the TCRdb copy is restricted to in-frame clones and leaves out a portion. Clone size and the V and J calls come from that table; the DNA yielded D and trimming. The sample has over 90,000 clones; more than 85% are singletons. Between the trimmed V and J ends, which lost 0 bases and 12 bases, there was a span of 9 bases. Germline-derived CDR1 and CDR2 are DFQATT and SNEGSKA (reference sequence). The CDR3 consists of 11 residues.

The sequence was obtained from a human donor in a cohort sampled during active COVID-19. Sample: peripheral blood. The chain links TRBV20-1 to TRBJ2-1, with D unresolved. Here the CDR3 reads CSARDEVLQFF. CDR3 DNA: TGCAGTGCTAGAGATGAGGTATTGCAGTTCTTC.